This TCR beta chain is drawn from a study of T cell responses to AZD1222 COVID-19 vaccine. The CDR3 extends over 15 amino acids. Germline CDR1 and CDR2: SGHDT and YYEEEE. V dropped 4 bases and J dropped 5 bases, with 17 bases sitting between them. This table comes from immunoSEQ multiplex PCR, and its TCRdb copy is limited to in-frame clones, with some not included. The table has approximately 79,000 clones, around 86% seen once. The chain combines TRBV5-6 with TRBJ2-3; TRBD2 might be the D (6 bases). This clonotype was obtained from an adult in good health. Sequenced material: peripheral blood, taken on day 0 of AZD1222 vaccination. This chain's CDR3 is CASSPVGLAIDTQYF. The CDR3 DNA follows: TGTGCCAGCAGCCCGGTGGGGCTAGCGATAGATACGCAGTATTTT.